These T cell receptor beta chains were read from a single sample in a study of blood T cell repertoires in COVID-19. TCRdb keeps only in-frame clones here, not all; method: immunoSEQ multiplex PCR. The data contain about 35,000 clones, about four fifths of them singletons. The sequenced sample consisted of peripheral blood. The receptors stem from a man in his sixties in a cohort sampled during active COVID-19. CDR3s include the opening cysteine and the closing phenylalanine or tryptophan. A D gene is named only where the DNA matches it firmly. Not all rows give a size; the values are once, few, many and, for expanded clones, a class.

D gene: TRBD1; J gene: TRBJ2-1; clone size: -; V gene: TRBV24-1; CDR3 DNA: TGTGCCACCAGTGATACGACAGGGCCGTCCTACAATGAGCAGTTCTTC; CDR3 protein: CATSDTTGPSYNEQFF
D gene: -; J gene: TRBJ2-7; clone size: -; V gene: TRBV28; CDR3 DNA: TGTGCCAGCAGCCGGGCCTACGAGCAGTACTTC; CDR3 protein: CASSRAYEQYF
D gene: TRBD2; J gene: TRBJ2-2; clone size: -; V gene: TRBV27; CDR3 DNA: TGTGCCAGCAGTCGACTAGCGGGAGACACCGGGGAGCTGTTTTTT; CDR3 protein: CASSRLAGDTGELFF
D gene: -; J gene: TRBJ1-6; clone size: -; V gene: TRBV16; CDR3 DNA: TGTGCCAGCAGCCAATTCTTAGGGGCTGGTTCACCCCTCCACTTT; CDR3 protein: CASSQFLGAGSPLHF
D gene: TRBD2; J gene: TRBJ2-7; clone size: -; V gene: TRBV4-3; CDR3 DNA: TGCGCCAGCAGCCAAACTCCGACGGGGGGGGAGCAGTACTTC; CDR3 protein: CASSQTPTGGEQYF
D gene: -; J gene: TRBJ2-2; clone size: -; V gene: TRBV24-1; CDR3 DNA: TGTGCCACCAGTGATATGAGGAGTCGGTCGAACACCGGGGAGCTGTTTTTT; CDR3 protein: CATSDMRSRSNTGELFF
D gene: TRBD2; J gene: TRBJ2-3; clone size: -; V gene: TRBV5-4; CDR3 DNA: TGTGCCAGCAGCTTGTCGCCCAGCGGGGCAGATACGCAGTATTTT; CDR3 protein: CASSLSPSGADTQYF
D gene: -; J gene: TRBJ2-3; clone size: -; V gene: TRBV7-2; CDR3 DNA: TGTGCCAGTCAGACGGGGGATCACACAGATACGCAGTATTTT; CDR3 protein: CASQTGDHTDTQYF
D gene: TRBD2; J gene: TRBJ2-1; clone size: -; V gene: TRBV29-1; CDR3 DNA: TGCAGCGGACGGACAGGGGCGCTAGCGGGGGGTTCCTCCTACAATGAGCAGTTCTTC; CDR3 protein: CSGRTGALAGGSSYNEQFF
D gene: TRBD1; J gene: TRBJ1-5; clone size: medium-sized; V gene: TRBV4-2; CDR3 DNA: TGTGCCAGCAGCCAAGTGGTGACAGGGGGGGATTTAGTTAATCAGCCCCAGCATTTT; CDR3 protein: CASSQVVTGGDLVNQPQHF
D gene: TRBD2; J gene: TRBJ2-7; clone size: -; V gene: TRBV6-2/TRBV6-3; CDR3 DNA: TGTGCCAGCAGTTCGCCGACTAGCGGGATGGAGTACGAGCAGTACTTC; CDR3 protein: CASSSPTSGMEYEQYF
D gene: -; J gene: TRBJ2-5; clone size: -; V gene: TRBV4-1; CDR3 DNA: TGCGCCAGCAGCCAAGATTGGAGGCTGGAGGGTCTCTTGGCCCAGTACTTC; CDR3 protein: CASSQDWRLEGLLAQYF
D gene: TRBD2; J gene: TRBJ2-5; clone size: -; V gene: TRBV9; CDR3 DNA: TGTGCCAGCAGCCGGGGGGGCCAAGAGACCCAGTACTTC; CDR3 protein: CASSRGGQETQYF